A selection of T cell receptor beta chains follows, all from one sample in a study of cytomegalovirus exposure and HLA in healthy donors. Sequenced by immunoSEQ multiplex PCR; TCRdb stores in-frame clones only, minus some. This sample yields about 180,000 clones, of which around 80% are seen a single time; approximately 1.3% belongs to the top ten. Sequencing was carried out using PBMCs. Receptors were obtained from a girl under 18 in good health and CMV-seropositive. The CDR3 runs from the conserved cysteine through the conserved F or W.

v_gene	j_gene	CDR3aa
TRBV11-2	TRBJ1-2	CASSLDRITYGYTF
TRBV18	TRBJ2-7	CASSPGQGEHEQYF
TRBV5-1	TRBJ2-7	CASSPGTGAAKYF
TRBV5-1	TRBJ2-3	CASSSGSTDTQYF
TRBV2	TRBJ1-1	CASIPEWTEAFF
TRBV11-2	TRBJ2-3	CASSLLASGSADTQYF
TRBV27	TRBJ2-3	CASSWGGVTDTQYF
TRBV7-6	TRBJ1-3	CASSLSLRRAWGNTIYF
TRBV30	TRBJ2-3	CAWSGGAGGPADTQYF
TRBV27	TRBJ2-2	CASKGTSGPPGELFF
TRBV2	TRBJ2-3	CASSVESTDTQYF
TRBV9	TRBJ2-2	CASSVEGGTGELFF
TRBV6-5	TRBJ2-3	CATRQDTDTQYF
TRBV10-3	TRBJ2-1	CAISESDTYNEQFF
TRBV10-1	TRBJ2-3	CASSDYGAPSADTQYF
TRBV6-5	TRBJ2-7	CASNPPSGIYEQYF
TRBV6-5	TRBJ2-7	CASSYSHRSYEQYF
TRBV5-1	TRBJ1-1	CASSPQGVGFTEAFF
TRBV9	TRBJ1-5	CASSSRQDSNQPQHF
TRBV6-1	TRBJ2-7	CASSEARGLDEQYF
TRBV14	TRBJ2-7	CASSQGQPPYEQYF
TRBV5-1	NA	CASSFSGTGGFYEQYF
TRBV7-6	TRBJ2-1	CASSLAGGPYNEQFF
TRBV30	TRBJ1-1	CAWSVNRLNTEAFF